One sample yielded the 16 T cell receptor beta chains listed below, sequenced in a study of a mutant IDH1 vaccine in newly diagnosed glioma. The assay was immunoSEQ multiplex PCR, and TCRdb's table has in-frame clones only and misses some. This table has around 92,000 clones, about 90% appearing once. Time point defined: baseline, week 1 (first vaccination visit). Treatment reported: pre-vaccination baseline after standard-of-care therapy. The sample was PBMCs, taken from a glioma patient treated with radiotherapy, temozolomide or both. Receptors were obtained from a woman aged 45-65 years with glioma.

The chain combines TRBV27 with TRBJ2-3; D gene uncertain. Germline CDR1 is MNHEY and CDR2 is SMNVEV (reference sequence). The germline V and J ends were trimmed by 2 bases and 0 bases, with 3 bases remaining between them. CDR3 length equals 13 residues. Written as DNA, the CDR3 is TGTGCCAGCAGTTTAGCTAGCACAGATACGCAGTATTTT. Amino acid sequence: CASSLASTDTQYF.

This clone turned up a few times. This rearrangement joins TRBV27 to TRBJ1-1; the match to TRBD1 covers 8 bases. Losses at the gene ends were 5 bases for V and 0 bases for J; bases not matched to a gene: 8. Germline CDR1 and CDR2: MNHEY and SMNVEV (reference sequence). CDR3 length: 16 residues. The CDR3 loop is CASSRDRGSMNTEAFF. CDR3 coding DNA: TGTGCCAGCAGTAGAGACAGGGGATCTATGAACACTGAAGCTTTCTTT.

The chain employs TRBV5-1 and TRBJ1-2; possibly TRBD1 for D (5 bases). The germline V and J ends were trimmed by 4 bases and 2 bases, with 18 bases remaining between them. Germline CDR1 and CDR2: SGHRS and YFSETQ. The CDR3 contains 16 residues. CDR3 nucleotides: TGCGCCAGCAGCCCGGACATCGGGCAGCCCAACTATGGCTACACCTTC. Protein sequence: CASSPDIGQPNYGYTF. Supplemented by reference TRBV5-1 and TRBJ1-2, the full variable domain reads KAGVTQTPRYLIKTRGQQVTLSCSPISGHRSVSWYQQTPGQGLQFLFEYFSETQRNKGNFPGRFSGRQFSNSRSEMNVSTLELGDSALYLCASSPDIGQPNYGYTFGSGTRLTVV.

J is TRBJ1-4 and V is TRBV6-1; TRBD1 is a possible D gene (6 bases). V was shortened by 6 bases and J by 13 bases, with 12 bases between the two germline ends. Germline CDR1 reads MNHNS; CDR2 reads SASEGT. The CDR3 totals 11 residues. CDR3 sequence (DNA): TGTGCCAGCAGCCGGGACACGGGACTGTTTTTT. Residues: CASSRDTGLFF.

This chain joins TRBV5-1 and TRBJ2-1; D is perhaps TRBD1 (6 bases). In germline, CDR1 is SGHRS, CDR2 YFSETQ. The CDR3 covers 16 residues. Trimming removed 0 bases from V and 7 bases from J, with 17 bases in between. The CDR3 here is CASSLVGQQGVNEQFF. CDR3 coding DNA: TGCGCCAGCAGCTTGGTAGGCCAACAGGGAGTGAATGAGCAGTTCTTC.

This chain connects TRBV11-2 to TRBJ1-1; 9 bases match TRBD1. Germline CDR1 and CDR2: SGHAT and FQNNGV. This CDR3 is built from 15 residues. Trimming took 2 bases from V and 5 from J; bases not matched to a gene: 6. The CDR3 here is CASSLNRGRGTEAFF. CDR3 nucleotide sequence: TGTGCCAGCAGCTTAAACAGGGGGCGCGGGACTGAAGCTTTCTTT. Based on the CDR3 plus reference TRBV11-2 and TRBJ1-1, the full variable domain is EAGVAQSPRYKIIEKRQSVAFWCNPISGHATLYWYQQILGQGPKLLIQFQNNGVVDDSQLPKDRFSAERLKGVDSTLKIQPAKLEDSAVYLCASSLNRGRGTEAFFGQGTRLTVV.

The gene calls are TRBV18 and TRBJ2-3, with TRBD2 matching 10 bases. The CDR3 has 16 amino acids. Germline trimming cut 2 bases from V and 5 bases from J; bases unmatched to any gene: 7. CDR1 is KGHSH, CDR2 LQKENI, per germline. CDR3 DNA: TGTGCCAGCTCACCAGGGTCTAGCGGGAGAGGAGATACGCAGTATTTT. Its translation is CASSPGSSGRGDTQYF.

This chain uses TRBV10-3 with TRBJ2-6, with D possibly matching TRBD1 (5 bases). The CDR3 contains 17 residues. Germline assignment: CDR1 ENHRY and CDR2 SYGVKD. Deletions cut 5 bases from V and 1 base from J, with 15 bases between. The CDR3 region is CAISIPGPKSGANVLTF. The CDR3 DNA is TGTGCCATCAGTATCCCAGGGCCCAAATCTGGGGCCAACGTCCTGACTTTC.

This chain joins TRBV5-1 and TRBJ2-7; 7 nucleotides align to TRBD2. Germline V CDR1 and CDR2: SGHRS, YFSETQ. The CDR3 extends over 15 amino acids. After removal of 0 bases from V and 0 bases from J, the junction contained 3 bases not matched to a gene. This CDR3 reads CASSLGGSSSYEQYF. DNA of the CDR3: TGCGCCAGCAGCTTGGGCGGGAGCAGCTCCTACGAGCAGTACTTC.

V is TRBV9 and J is TRBJ2-1, with D tentatively TRBD2 (5 bases). The V gene's germline CDR1 is SGDLS and CDR2 YYNGEE. The CDR3 has 14 residues. Trimming removed 4 bases from V and 3 bases from J, with 11 bases in between. The CDR3 sequence is CASSQTDYYNEQFF. DNA of the CDR3: TGTGCCAGCAGCCAAACCGACTACTACAATGAGCAGTTCTTC.

This clone was observed at least ten times. The V call is TRBV19, the J call TRBJ1-2; D possibly corresponds to TRBD1 (5 bases). Deletions cut 5 bases from V and 5 bases from J, with 12 bases between. Germline-derived CDR1 and CDR2 are LNHDA and SQIVND (reference sequence). This CDR3 comprises 13 residues. For the CDR3, the DNA is TGTGCCAGTAGTGATGGGGCTTATTATGGCTACACCTTC. Its protein product is CASSDGAYYGYTF.

In this sample, this clone turned up a few times. V is TRBV7-8 and J is TRBJ1-1; D is perhaps TRBD1 (5 bases). V lost 1 base and J 1 base, leaving 13 bases between the germline ends. There are 16 residues in the CDR3. The V gene's germline CDR1 is SGHVS and CDR2 FQNEAQ. In nucleotides, the CDR3 is TGTGCCAGCAGCTTAGTTAGGGGTGGTGGGAACACTGAAGCTTTCTTT. This encodes CASSLVRGGGNTEAFF.

The chain links TRBV28 to TRBJ2-6; D is unclear. Trimming pared 5 bases from V and 0 bases from J, leaving 11 bases between. This CDR3 is built from 16 residues. Looked up from germline, CDR1 is MDHEN and CDR2 is SYDVKM. CDR3 amino acids: CASSPSTGSGANVLTF. In DNA, the CDR3 is TGTGCCAGCAGTCCCTCGACGGGCTCTGGGGCCAACGTCCTGACTTTC.

The chain carries TRBV6-6 and TRBJ1-1, with D maybe TRBD1 (5 bases). Deletions cut 10 bases from V and 1 base from J, with 16 bases between. The germline V gene encodes CDR1 MNHNY and CDR2 SVGAGI (reference sequence). This CDR3 spans 14 amino acids. DNA of the CDR3: TGTGCCACCCAGACCCACAGGACGAACACTGAAGCTTTCTTT. Amino acids: CATQTHRTNTEAFF.

The chain is built from TRBV19 and TRBJ1-5; no reliable D call. This CDR3 is 15 amino acids long. V shed 5 bases and J shed 1 base, with 12 bases lying between them. Per germline, CDR1 LNHDA and CDR2 SQIVND (reference sequence). The CDR3 coding sequence is TGTGCCAGTAGTTTCGGCAGGAGGAGCAATCAGCCCCAGCATTTT. This encodes CASSFGRRSNQPQHF.

This chain connects TRBV4-1 to TRBJ2-2, with no clear D. This CDR3 region has 13 residues. The V gene's germline CDR1 is MGHRA and CDR2 YSYEKL. V was shortened by 4 bases and J by 2 bases, with 5 bases between the two germline ends. The CDR3, as DNA: TGCGCCAGCAGCCCTTCAAACACCGGGGAGCTGTTTTTT. It is translated as CASSPSNTGELFF.